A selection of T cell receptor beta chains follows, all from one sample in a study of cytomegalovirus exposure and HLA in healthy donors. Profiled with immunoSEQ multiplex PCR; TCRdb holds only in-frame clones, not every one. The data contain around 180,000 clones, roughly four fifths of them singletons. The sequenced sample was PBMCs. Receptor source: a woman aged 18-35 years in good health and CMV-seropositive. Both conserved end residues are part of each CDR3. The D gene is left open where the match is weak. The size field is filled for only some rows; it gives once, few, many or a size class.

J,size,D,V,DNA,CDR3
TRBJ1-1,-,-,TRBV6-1,TGTGCCAGCAGGGTATTACAGGAAAACACTGAAGCTTTCTTT,CASRVLQENTEAFF
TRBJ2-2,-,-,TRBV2,TGTGCCAGCAGTGAAATTAGAGGTGCCGGGGAGCTGTTTTTT,CASSEIRGAGELFF
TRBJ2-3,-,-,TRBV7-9,TGTGCCAGCAGCGACCCGAGGATGACAGATACGCAGTATTTT,CASSDPRMTDTQYF
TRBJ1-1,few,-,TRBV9,TGTGCCAGCAGCGTAGAGCACGCTACCGTGGCTTTCTTT,CASSVEHATVAFF
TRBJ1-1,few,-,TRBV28,TGTGCCAGCAGTTTAGGCGCAGGGAGGACTGAAGCTTTCTTT,CASSLGAGRTEAFF
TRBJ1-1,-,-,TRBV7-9,TGTGCCAGCAGCTTTGTTGGCAGCAGGGACACTGAAGCTTTCTTT,CASSFVGSRDTEAFF
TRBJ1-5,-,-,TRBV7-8,TGTGCCAGCAGCTTAGGCCCAGGACAGCCCCAGCATTTT,CASSLGPGQPQHF
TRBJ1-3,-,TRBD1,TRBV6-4,TGTGCCAGCACTCAGACAGGGCCATTCTCTGGAAACACCATATATTTT,CASTQTGPFSGNTIYF
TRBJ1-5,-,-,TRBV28,TGTGCCAGCAGTGACCCTCGGGATCAGCCCCAGCATTTT,CASSDPRDQPQHF
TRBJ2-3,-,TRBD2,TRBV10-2,TGCGCCAGCGACTGGACTAGCGGAACCACAGATACGCAGTATTTT,CASDWTSGTTDTQYF
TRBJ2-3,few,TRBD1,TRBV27,TGTGCCAGCGGCTTCGATCTCGGGACAGCCATGCTTACGCAGTATTTT,CASGFDLGTAMLTQYF
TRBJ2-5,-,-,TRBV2,TGTGCCAGCAGTGCTTGGAGGGCAGGAGAGACCCAGTACTTC,CASSAWRAGETQYF
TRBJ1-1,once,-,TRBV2,TGTGCCAGCAGTGATCGGGGGGGGCTGACTGAAGCTTTCTTT,CASSDRGGLTEAFF
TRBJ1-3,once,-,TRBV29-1,TGCAGCGTTGCGGGACAAAGAGGAAACACCATATATTTT,CSVAGQRGNTIYF
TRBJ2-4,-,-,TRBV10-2,TGCGCCAGCAGTGATGGGCAGGGGATTGCCAAAAACATTCAGTACTTC,CASSDGQGIAKNIQYF
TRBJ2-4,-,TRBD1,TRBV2,TGTGCCAGCAGGACAGGGGGTGGAAACATTCAGTACTTC,CASRTGGGNIQYF
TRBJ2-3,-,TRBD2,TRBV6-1,TGTGCCAGCAGTGAGGCGGGGGGTCGCACAGATACGCAGTATTTT,CASSEAGGRTDTQYF
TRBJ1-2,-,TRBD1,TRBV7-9,TGTGCCAGCAGCACGACAGGGAGCTATGGCTACACCTTC,CASSTTGSYGYTF
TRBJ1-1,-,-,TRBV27,TGTGCCAGCAGTTCCATCGACAGCACTGAAGCTTTCTTT,CASSSIDSTEAFF
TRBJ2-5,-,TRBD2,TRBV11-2,TGTGCCAGCAGCAATAGCGGGGGGTCACTCCAGTACTTC,CASSNSGGSLQYF
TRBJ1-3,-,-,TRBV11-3,TGTGCCAGCAGCCCGTTGACAGTCTCTGGAAACACCATATATTTT,CASSPLTVSGNTIYF
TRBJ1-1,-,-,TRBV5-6,TGTGCCAGCACACCAGGAGGACCCCAGAGGGCTGAAGCTTTCTTT,CASTPGGPQRAEAFF
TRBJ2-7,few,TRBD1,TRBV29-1,TGCAGCGGAACCGGGACAGCCTACGAGCAGTACTTC,CSGTGTAYEQYF
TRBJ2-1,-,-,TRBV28,TGTGCCAGCAGTTTAGGGGAGAATGAGCAGTTCTTC,CASSLGENEQFF
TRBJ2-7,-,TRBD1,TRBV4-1,TGCGCCAGCAGCCACATTGACAGGGACTCCTACGAGCAGTACTTC,CASSHIDRDSYEQYF